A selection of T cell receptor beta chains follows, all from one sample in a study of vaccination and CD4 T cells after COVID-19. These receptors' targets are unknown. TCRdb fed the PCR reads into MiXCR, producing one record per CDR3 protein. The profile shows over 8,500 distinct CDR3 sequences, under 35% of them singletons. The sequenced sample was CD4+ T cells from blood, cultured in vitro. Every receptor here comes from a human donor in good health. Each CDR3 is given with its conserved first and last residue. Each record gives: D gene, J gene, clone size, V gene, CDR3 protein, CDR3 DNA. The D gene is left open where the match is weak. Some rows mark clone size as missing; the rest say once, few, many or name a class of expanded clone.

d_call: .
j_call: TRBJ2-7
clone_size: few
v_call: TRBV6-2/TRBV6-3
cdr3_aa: CASSEMWEQYF
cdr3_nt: TGTGCCAGCAGCGAAATGTGGGAGCAGTACTTC

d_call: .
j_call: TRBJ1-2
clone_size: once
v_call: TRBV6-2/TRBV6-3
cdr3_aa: CASKNPQGYGYTF
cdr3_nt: TGTGCCAGCAAAAACCCTCAGGGGTATGGCTACACCTTC

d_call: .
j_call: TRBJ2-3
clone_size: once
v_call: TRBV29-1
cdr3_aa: CSVDHGAGKGYLDTQYF
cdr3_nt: TGCAGCGTTGACCACGGTGCGGGGAAGGGTTATCTAGATACGCAGTATTTT

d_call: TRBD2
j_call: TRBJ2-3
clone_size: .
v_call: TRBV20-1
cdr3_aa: CSAKLLAGARDTQYF
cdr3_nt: TGCAGTGCTAAGTTGCTAGCGGGAGCTCGAGATACGCAGTATTTT

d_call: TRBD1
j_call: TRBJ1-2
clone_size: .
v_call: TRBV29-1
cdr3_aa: CSVEGQGTDGYTF
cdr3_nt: TGCAGCGTTGAGGGACAGGGGACGGATGGCTACACCTTC

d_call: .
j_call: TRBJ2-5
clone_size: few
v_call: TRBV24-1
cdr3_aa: CATSDFWGSRGQETQYF
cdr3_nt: TGTGCCACCAGTGATTTTTGGGGATCCCGGGGGCAAGAGACCCAGTACTTC

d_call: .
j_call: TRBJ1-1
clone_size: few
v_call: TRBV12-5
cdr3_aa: CASGSRLLHDEDTEAFF
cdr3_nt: TGTGCTAGTGGTTCCCGCCTCCTCCATGACGAGGACACTGAAGCTTTCTTT

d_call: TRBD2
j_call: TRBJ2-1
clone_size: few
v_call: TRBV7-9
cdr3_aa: CASSAGLASNEQFF
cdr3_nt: TGTGCCAGCAGCGCGGGACTAGCGAGCAATGAGCAGTTCTTC

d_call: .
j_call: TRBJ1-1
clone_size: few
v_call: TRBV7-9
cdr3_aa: CASSLSGTANTEAFF
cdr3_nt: TGTGCCAGCAGCTTATCCGGGACGGCGAACACTGAAGCTTTCTTT

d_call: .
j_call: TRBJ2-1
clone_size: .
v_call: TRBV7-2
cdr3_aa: CASSLDLAARRQFF
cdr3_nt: TGTGCCAGCAGCTTAGATCTGGCCGCGAGGCGGCAGTTCTTC

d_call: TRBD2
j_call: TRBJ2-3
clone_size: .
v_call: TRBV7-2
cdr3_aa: CASSLRAPGLAAKVAQYF
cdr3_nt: TGTGCCAGCAGCTTACGCGCACCGGGACTAGCGGCTAAGGTGGCGCAGTATTTT

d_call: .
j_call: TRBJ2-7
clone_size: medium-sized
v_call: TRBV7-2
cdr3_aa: CASSFPVSYEQYF
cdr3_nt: TGTGCCAGCAGCTTCCCCGTCTCCTACGAGCAGTACTTC

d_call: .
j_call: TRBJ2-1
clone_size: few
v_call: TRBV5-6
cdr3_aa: CASSPWRGAYNEQFF
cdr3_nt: TGTGCCAGCAGCCCCTGGAGGGGAGCCTACAATGAGCAGTTCTTC

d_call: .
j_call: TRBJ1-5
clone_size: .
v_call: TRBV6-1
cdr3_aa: CASRIDSNQPQHF
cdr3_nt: TGTGCCAGCAGGATAGACAGCAATCAGCCCCAGCATTTT

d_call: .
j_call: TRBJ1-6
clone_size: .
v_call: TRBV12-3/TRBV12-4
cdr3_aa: CASSSGAETLHF
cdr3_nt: TGTGCCAGCAGTTCCGGGGCCGAAACCCTCCACTTT

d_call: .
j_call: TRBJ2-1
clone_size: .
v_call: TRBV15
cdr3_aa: CATSRDLSHEQFF
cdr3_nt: TGTGCCACCAGCAGAGATCTAAGCCATGAGCAGTTCTTC

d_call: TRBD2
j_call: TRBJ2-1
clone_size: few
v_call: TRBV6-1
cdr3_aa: CASRLAGGPYNEQFF
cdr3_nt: TGTGCCAGCAGATTAGCGGGAGGGCCTTACAATGAGCAGTTCTTC

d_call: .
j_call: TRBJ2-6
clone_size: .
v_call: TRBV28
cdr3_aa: CASSSESVLTF
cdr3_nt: TGTGCCAGCAGTTCAGAGTCCGTCCTGACTTTC

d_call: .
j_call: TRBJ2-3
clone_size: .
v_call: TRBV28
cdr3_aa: CASSVGQTTDTQYF
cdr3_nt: TGTGCCAGCAGTGTCGGACAGACCACAGATACGCAGTATTTT

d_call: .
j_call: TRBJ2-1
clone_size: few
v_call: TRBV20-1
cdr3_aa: CSALSRNEQFF
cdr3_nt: TGCAGTGCGCTCTCCCGGAATGAGCAGTTCTTC

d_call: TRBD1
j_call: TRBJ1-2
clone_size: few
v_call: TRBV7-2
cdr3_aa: CASSRSTGNYGYTF
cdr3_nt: TGTGCCAGCAGCCGATCGACAGGGAACTATGGCTACACCTTC

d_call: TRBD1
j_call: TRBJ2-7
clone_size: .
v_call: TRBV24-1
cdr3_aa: CATSDLRTGDEQYF
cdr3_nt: TGTGCCACCAGTGACTTGAGGACAGGGGACGAGCAGTACTTC